One and the same sample provided the 18 T cell receptor beta chains below, sequenced in a study of spatial heterogeneity in lung cancer. Regarding time point: sample taken at primary tumor resection. TCRdb redid the calling of the 5' RACE reads with MiXCR, one entry per CDR3 protein. The table has 2,500 or so distinct CDR3 sequences, approximately 11% seen once. General study points: Intratumoral expanded alpha and beta TCR counts were found to track tumor mutation counts.

No antigen has been assigned to these receptors. The specimen comprised lung tumor tissue, sampled at surgery. The receptors here all came from a female donor with early-stage non-small cell lung cancer.

In its sample, this clonotype is medium-sized. This sequence joins TRBV3-1 and TRBJ1-6; D is undetermined. Germline CDR1 LGHDT, CDR2 YNNKEL (reference sequence). V lost 4 bases and J lost 6, with 10 bases in between. CDR3 length: 14 amino acids. In DNA, the CDR3 is TGTGCCAGCAGCCTCTCGGGTCGTAATTCACCCCTCCACTTT. Protein product: CASSLSGRNSPLHF.

Within the sample, this clonotype is medium-sized. The V call is TRBV6-2 or TRBV6-3, the J call TRBJ2-3; 7 nucleotides line up with TRBD2. CDR3 size: 17 residues. CDR1 and CDR2 from the germline V gene are MNHEY and SVGEGT. Unmatched junction bases numbered 8, after V lost 0 bases and J lost 2 bases. CDR3 DNA: TGTGCCAGCAGTTACTCGGTTCGCGGGAGAGTCACAGATACGCAGTATTTT. It encodes CASSYSVRGRVTDTQYF.

The table lists this clonotype with many counts. The chain links TRBV7-2 to TRBJ1-4; D unresolved. The CDR3 has 13 amino acids. The V end was cut by 1 base, the J end by 8 bases, with 8 bases between. The germline V gene has CDR1 SGHTA and CDR2 FQGNSA. The CDR3 sequence: CASSLGRGEKLFF. CDR3 in DNA: TGTGCCAGCAGCTTAGGCAGAGGCGAAAAACTGTTTTTT. Complete variable domain (other parts from reference TRBV7-2 and TRBJ1-4): GAGVSQSPSNKVTEKGKDVELRCDPISGHTALYWYRQSLGQGLEFLIYFQGNSAPDKSGLPSDRFSAERTGGSVSTLTIQRTQQEDSAVYLCASSLGRGEKLFFGSGTQLSVL.

This clonotype rates as large. V and J are TRBV11-2 and TRBJ1-2; the D gene is possibly TRBD1 (5 bases). The CDR3 consists of 17 residues. The V end lost 2 bases, the J end lost 3 bases, and 19 bases lay between the germline ends. Germline assignment: CDR1 SGHAT and CDR2 FQNNGV. The CDR3 sequence: CASSLTQGFQVDYGYTF. CDR3 DNA: TGTGCCAGCAGCTTAACTCAGGGTTTTCAGGTGGACTATGGCTACACCTTC.

This clonotype was counted only a few times. The chain is built from TRBV6-4 and TRBJ2-1; TRBD2 might be the D (6 bases). From germline, CDR1 is MRHNA and CDR2 SNTAGT. CDR3 length: 13 residues. V gave up 4 bases and J gave up 8 bases, with 12 bases separating them. The CDR3 is CASSVGEADEQFF. The CDR3 bases are TGTGCCAGCAGTGTCGGGGAGGCTGATGAGCAGTTCTTC.

V and J are TRBV28 and TRBJ2-7; D possibly corresponds to TRBD2 (5 bases). Trimming took 6 bases from V and 6 from J, leaving 9 bases between them. Germline V gives CDR1 MDHEN, CDR2 SYDVKM. This CDR3 contains 11 residues. CDR3 loop: CASSPSGEQYF. As DNA, the CDR3 is TGTGCCAGCAGCCCCAGCGGCGAGCAGTACTTC.

This clonotype is large by share. This chain links TRBV2 with TRBJ1-1; D not resolved. Germline V lookup: CDR1 SNHLY, CDR2 FYNNEI. V was trimmed by 8 bases and J by 1 base, leaving 14 bases between them. The CDR3 covers 14 residues. The CDR3: CASYPQVTNTEAFF. In nucleotides, the CDR3 is TGTGCCAGCTACCCCCAGGTGACGAACACTGAAGCTTTCTTT.

This clonotype rates as large (0.1 to 1%). The chain carries TRBV13 and TRBJ2-7; 8 bases are shared with TRBD1. This CDR3 contains 15 residues. V lost 1 base and J lost 5; bases outside the gene matches: 7. Germline V gives CDR1 PRHDT, CDR2 FYEKMQ (reference sequence). The CDR3 DNA reads TGTGCCAGCAGCTTAGTTGGCCAGGGGGCCAACGAGCAGTACTTC. As protein: CASSLVGQGANEQYF.

This clonotype counts as medium-sized (0.01 to 0.1%). This sequence joins TRBV29-1 and TRBJ2-1; TRBD2 agrees at 8 bases. V shed 8 bases, J shed 9 bases, and the junction held 15 bases outside the gene matches. This CDR3 region has 14 residues. The germline gives CDR1 SQVTM, CDR2 ANQGSEA. The CDR3 region has the DNA TGCAGCTTCCCAAGCGACGGGAGGGGCGCTGAGCAGTTCTTC. This sequence encodes CSFPSDGRGAEQFF.

This clonotype is medium-sized (0.01 to 0.1%) in the sample. The V gene is TRBV6-2 or TRBV6-3, the J gene TRBJ2-3; D perhaps matches TRBD2 (6 bases). Germline values: CDR1 MNHEY, CDR2 SVGEGT. Trimming shortened V by 4 bases and J by 6 bases, and 17 bases separated the two germline ends. This CDR3 is built from 15 residues. CDR3 in amino acids: CASSFLGGSMDTQYF. The CDR3 DNA follows: TGTGCCAGCAGTTTTTTGGGGGGTTCCATGGATACGCAGTATTTT.

By proportion, this clonotype is medium-sized (0.01 to 0.1%). V gene TRBV28 combines with J gene TRBJ2-7, with 8 positions matching TRBD2. Germline CDR1 is MDHEN and CDR2 is SYDVKM. V shed 4 bases and J 5 bases; nucleotides not matched to a gene: 7. The CDR3 covers 14 residues. The CDR3 spells CASSSGAGAHEQYV. CDR3 nucleotide sequence: TGTGCCAGCAGTTCCGGAGCGGGGGCACACGAGCAGTACGTC.

This clonotype is medium-sized within its sample. V gene TRBV7-2 combines with J gene TRBJ2-3; no firm D call. CDR1 and CDR2 from the germline V gene are SGHTA and FQGNSA. The CDR3 length is 14 residues. V gave up 2 bases and J gave up 3 bases, with 9 bases separating them. The CDR3 protein is CASSLTSKTDTQYF. The CDR3 nucleotides are TGTGCCAGCAGCTTAACCTCGAAGACAGATACGCAGTATTTT.

This clonotype is medium-sized (0.01 to 0.1%) within its sample. An end of the junction does not agree with germline; a read error may underlie this. V gene TRBV28 combines with J gene TRBJ2-1; TRBD2 matches 15 bases. The CDR3 totals 16 residues. Germline V gene lookup returns CDR1 MDHEN and CDR2 SYDVKM. CDR3 nucleotide sequence: TGTGCCAGCAGTAACCGCTGGACTAGCGGGGGGGCCTTCGGAGTCTTC. Translation gives CASSNRWTSGGAFGVF.

This rearrangement joins TRBV6-4 to TRBJ1-1; no firm D call. The germline V gene encodes CDR1 MRHNA and CDR2 SNTAGT. The CDR3 has 13 residues. V was pared by 6 bases and J by 2 bases, with 10 bases between. The CDR3 DNA reads as TGTGCCAGCAGGAGAGGAGTCAACACTGAAGCTTTCTTT. Encoded protein: CASRRGVNTEAFF.

In its sample, this clonotype ranks as medium-sized. The rearrangement joins TRBV7-9 to TRBJ1-2; D possibly corresponds to TRBD1 (6 bases). From germline, CDR1 is SEHNR and CDR2 FQNEAQ (reference sequence). CDR3 size: 16 residues. The V end was cut by 5 bases, the J end by 5 bases, with 21 bases between. The CDR3 DNA reads as TGTGCCAGCAGCGATACAGGGTTTAAGATTCCATATGGCTACACCTTC. Protein sequence: CASSDTGFKIPYGYTF.

This clonotype is medium-sized. The V and J genes are TRBV2 and TRBJ2-3, with 8 bases identical to TRBD1. From germline, CDR1 is SNHLY and CDR2 FYNNEI. V lost 6 bases to trimming and J lost 1 base; unmatched junction nucleotides: 9. The CDR3 contains 16 residues. Here the CDR3 reads CASSRQGLVGTDTQYF. The CDR3 DNA follows: TGTGCCAGCAGCCGACAGGGGCTGGTGGGCACAGATACGCAGTATTTT. The full variable domain, in which reference TRBV2 and TRBJ2-3 provide the parts outside the CDR3, is EPEVTQTPSHQVTQMGQEVILRCVPISNHLYFYWYRQILGQKVEFLVSFYNNEISEKSEIFDDQFSVERPDGSNFTLKIRSTKLEDSAMYFCASSRQGLVGTDTQYFGPGTRLTVL.

This clonotype was observed many times. The V gene is TRBV28, the J gene TRBJ2-7; 9 nucleotides align to TRBD2. This CDR3 region has 16 residues. V shed 7 bases, J shed 0 bases, and the junction held 10 bases outside the gene matches. Germline V lookup: CDR1 MDHEN, CDR2 SYDVKM. The CDR3 DNA reads TGTGCCAGCACCCGAGGGGCGGGAGGGCCCTCCTACGAGCAGTACTTC. It encodes CASTRGAGGPSYEQYF.

This clonotype is medium-sized (0.01 to 0.1%) within its sample. The gene calls are TRBV6-1 and TRBJ1-5; no clear D gene. The ends were cut back, 5 bases at V and 4 bases at J, with 12 bases in the middle. From germline, CDR1 is MNHNS and CDR2 SASEGT. This CDR3 has 14 amino acids. The CDR3 region is CASSLARVNQPQHF. The DNA of the CDR3 is TGTGCCAGCAGTCTGGCTAGGGTGAATCAGCCCCAGCATTTT.